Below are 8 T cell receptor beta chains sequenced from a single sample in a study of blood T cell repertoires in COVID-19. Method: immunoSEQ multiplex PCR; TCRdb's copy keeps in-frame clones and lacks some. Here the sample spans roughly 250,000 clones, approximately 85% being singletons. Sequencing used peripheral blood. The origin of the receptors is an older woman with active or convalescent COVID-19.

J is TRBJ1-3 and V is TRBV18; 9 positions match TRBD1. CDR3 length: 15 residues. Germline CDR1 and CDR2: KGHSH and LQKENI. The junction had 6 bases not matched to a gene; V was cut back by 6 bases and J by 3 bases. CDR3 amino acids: CASSRTGDRGNTIYF. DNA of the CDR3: TGTGCCAGCTCCCGGACAGGGGATCGTGGAAACACCATATATTTT.

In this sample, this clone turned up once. Here the CDR3 reads CASSIRGLGGTDTQYF. DNA of the CDR3: TGTGCCAGTAGTATTAGAGGCTTAGGGGGCACAGATACGCAGTATTTT. This chain links TRBV19 with TRBJ2-3, with D perhaps TRBD1 (5 bases). Between the trimmed V and J ends, which lost 3 bases and 1 base, there was a span of 14 bases. The CDR3 has 16 residues. Germline CDR1 is LNHDA and CDR2 is SQIVND (reference sequence).

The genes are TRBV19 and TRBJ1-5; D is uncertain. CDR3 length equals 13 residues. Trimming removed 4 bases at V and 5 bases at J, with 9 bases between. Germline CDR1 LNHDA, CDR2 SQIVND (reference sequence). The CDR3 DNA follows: TGTGCCAGTAGTAACCGACTGGATCAGCCCCAGCATTTT. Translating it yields CASSNRLDQPQHF. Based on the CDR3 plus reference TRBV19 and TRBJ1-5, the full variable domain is DGGITQSPKYLFRKEGQNVTLSCEQNLNHDAMYWYRQDPGQGLRLIYYSQIVNDFQKGDIAEGYSVSREKKESFPLTVTSAQKNPTAFYLCASSNRLDQPQHFGDGTRLSIL.

CDR3 nucleotides: TGTGCCAGCAGTGAGAACAGGGCGGACACCGGGGAGCTGTTTTTT. This gives the protein CASSENRADTGELFF. This sequence joins TRBV6-1 and TRBJ2-2; D might be TRBD1 (6 bases). The CDR3 length is 15 residues. The germline V gene has CDR1 MNHNS and CDR2 SASEGT. Trimming removed 3 bases from V and 3 bases from J, with 11 bases in between.

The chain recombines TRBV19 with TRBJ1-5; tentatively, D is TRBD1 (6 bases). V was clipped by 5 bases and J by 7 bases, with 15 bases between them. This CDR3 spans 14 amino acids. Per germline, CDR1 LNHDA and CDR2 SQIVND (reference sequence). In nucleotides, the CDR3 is TGTGCCAGTAGTGAAGGGACACTATGGCAGCCCCAGCATTTT. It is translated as CASSEGTLWQPQHF.

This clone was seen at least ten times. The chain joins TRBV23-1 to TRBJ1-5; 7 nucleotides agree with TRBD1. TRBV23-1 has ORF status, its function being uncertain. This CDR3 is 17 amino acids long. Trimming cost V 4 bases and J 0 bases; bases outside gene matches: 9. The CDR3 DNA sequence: TGCGCCAGCAGTCCCATGGACAGGAACTATAGCAATCAGCCCCAGCATTTT. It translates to CASSPMDRNYSNQPQHF.

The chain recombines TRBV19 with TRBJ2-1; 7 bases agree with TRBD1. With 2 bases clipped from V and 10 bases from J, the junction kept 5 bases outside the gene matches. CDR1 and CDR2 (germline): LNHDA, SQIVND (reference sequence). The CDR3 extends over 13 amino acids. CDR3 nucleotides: TGTGCCAGTAGTATACAGGGGGTAGGGGAGCAGTTCTTC. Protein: CASSIQGVGEQFF.

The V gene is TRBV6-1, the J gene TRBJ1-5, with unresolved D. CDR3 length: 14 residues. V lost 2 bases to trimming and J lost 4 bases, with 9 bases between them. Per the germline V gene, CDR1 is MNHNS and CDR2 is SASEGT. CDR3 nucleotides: TGTGCCAGCAGTGAAAACCGCCAGAATCAGCCCCAGCATTTT. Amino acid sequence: CASSENRQNQPQHF.